Sequencing of this T cell receptor beta chain was carried out in a study of CD8+ T cells in alopecia areata. Extraction of RNA preceded its reverse transcription into cDNA, which served as the sequencing template. The assay was immunoSEQ multiplex PCR, and TCRdb's table has in-frame clones only and misses some. This table has just over 150,000 clones, less than 65% appearing once. This clone appeared a few times. The CDR3 extends over 15 amino acids. V gave up 3 bases and J gave up 0 bases, with 9 bases separating them. In germline, CDR1 is GTSNPN, CDR2 SVGIG (reference sequence). This clonotype was obtained from a human donor with alopecia areata. Material: CD8+ T cells sorted from blood, obtained at week 0. The chain couples TRBV30 to TRBJ2-6; possibly TRBD1 for D (5 bases). The CDR3 here is CAWSVDSSGANVLTF. Here the CDR3 DNA reads TGTGCCTGGAGCGTTGACAGCTCTGGGGCCAACGTCCTGACTTTC.